This TCR beta chain was captured in a study of cytomegalovirus exposure and HLA in healthy donors. The germline V gene encodes CDR1 SGDLS and CDR2 YYNGEE. V was shortened by 0 bases and J by 2 bases, with 10 bases between the two germline ends. CDR3 size: 15 residues. PCR primers comprised 60 Vbeta and 13 Jbeta primers. The method was immunoSEQ multiplex PCR; TCRdb's version includes in-frame clones alone and lacks a portion of them. The repertoire holds 52,000 or so clones, with around 73% as singletons. The specimen sequenced was PBMCs. The genes are TRBV9 and TRBJ2-3, with D tentatively TRBD1 (5 bases). The origin of this receptor is a woman aged 40 to 50 in good health and CMV-seropositive. This chain's CDR3 is CASSVEGANTDTQYF. The CDR3 DNA follows: TGTGCCAGCAGCGTAGAAGGGGCCAACACAGATACGCAGTATTTT.